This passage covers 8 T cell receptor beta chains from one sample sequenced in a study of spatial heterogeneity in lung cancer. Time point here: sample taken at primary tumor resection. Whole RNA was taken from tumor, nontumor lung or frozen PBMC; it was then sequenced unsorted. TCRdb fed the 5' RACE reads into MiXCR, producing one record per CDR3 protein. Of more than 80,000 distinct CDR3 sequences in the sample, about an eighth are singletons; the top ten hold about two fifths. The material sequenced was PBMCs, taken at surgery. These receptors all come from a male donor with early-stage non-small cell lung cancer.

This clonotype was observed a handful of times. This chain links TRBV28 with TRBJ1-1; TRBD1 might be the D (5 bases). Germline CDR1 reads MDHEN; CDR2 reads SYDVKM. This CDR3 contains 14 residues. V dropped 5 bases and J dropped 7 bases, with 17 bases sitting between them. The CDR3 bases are TGTGCCAGCAGTGCCCCCGGGGCCCTGCTTGAAGCTTTCTTT. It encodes CASSAPGALLEAFF.

In DNA, the CDR3 is TGCGCCAGCAGCTTGAAAGGGGCGGACTCACCCCTCCACTTT. This sequence encodes CASSLKGADSPLHF. V usage is TRBV5-1 and J usage is TRBJ1-6; possible D gene TRBD1, 5 bases. The CDR3 length is 14 residues. Germline assignment: CDR1 SGHRS and CDR2 YFSETQ. V shed 1 base and J shed 10 bases, with 12 bases lying between them.

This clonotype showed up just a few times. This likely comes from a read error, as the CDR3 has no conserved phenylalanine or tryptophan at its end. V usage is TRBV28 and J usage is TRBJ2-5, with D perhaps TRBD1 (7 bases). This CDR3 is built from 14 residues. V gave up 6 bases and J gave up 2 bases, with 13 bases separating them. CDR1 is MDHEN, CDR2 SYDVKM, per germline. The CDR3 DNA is TGTGCCAGCAGCTCGACAGGGACTCAAGAGACCCAGTACTCC. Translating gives CASSSTGTQETQYS.

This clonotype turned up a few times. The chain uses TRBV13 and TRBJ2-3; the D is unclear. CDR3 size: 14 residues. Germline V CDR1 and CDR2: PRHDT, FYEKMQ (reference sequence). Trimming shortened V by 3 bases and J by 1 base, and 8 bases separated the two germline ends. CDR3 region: CASSFGRGTDTQYF. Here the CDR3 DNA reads TGTGCCAGCAGCTTTGGGCGAGGCACAGATACGCAGTATTTT.

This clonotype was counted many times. CDR3 sequence: CASSLGQGRDTQYF. CDR3 nucleotide sequence: TGTGCCAGCAGCTTAGGACAGGGTCGGGATACGCAGTATTTT. The rearrangement joins TRBV7-2 to TRBJ2-3, with 7 positions matching TRBD1. With V trimmed by 1 base and J by 6 bases, 4 bases remained unmatched. Germline V CDR1 and CDR2: SGHTA, FQGNSA. This CDR3 is built from 14 residues.

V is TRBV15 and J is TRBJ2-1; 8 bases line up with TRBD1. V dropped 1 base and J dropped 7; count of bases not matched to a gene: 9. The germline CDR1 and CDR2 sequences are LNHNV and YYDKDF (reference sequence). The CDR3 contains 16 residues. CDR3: CATSRGGQGRGNEQFF. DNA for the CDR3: TGTGCCACCAGCAGAGGCGGACAGGGAAGGGGAAATGAGCAGTTCTTC.

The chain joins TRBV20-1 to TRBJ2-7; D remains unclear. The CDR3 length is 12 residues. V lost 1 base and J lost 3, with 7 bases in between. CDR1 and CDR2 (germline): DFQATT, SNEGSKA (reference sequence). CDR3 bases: TGCAGTGCTAGAGTGACGGTCTACGAGCAGTACTTC. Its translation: CSARVTVYEQYF.

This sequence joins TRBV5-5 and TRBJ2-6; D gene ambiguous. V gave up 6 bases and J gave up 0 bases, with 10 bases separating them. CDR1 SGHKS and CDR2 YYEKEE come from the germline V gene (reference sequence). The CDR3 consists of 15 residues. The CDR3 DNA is TGTGCCAGCACCCAACAGAGCTCTGGGGCCAACGTCCTGACTTTC. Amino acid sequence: CASTQQSSGANVLTF.